Below, one TCR beta chain is given with its context. This entry belongs to a study of control samples from healthy donors and cancer patients. V gave up 0 bases and J gave up 7 bases; unmatched junction bases: 11. The CDR3 has 16 amino acids. Germline V gene data show CDR1 as SGDLS and CDR2 as YYNGEE. TCRdb keeps only in-frame clones here, not all; method: immunoSEQ multiplex PCR. The sample lists under 150,000 clones, approximately 88% seen once, with 3.4% in the top ten. Sequencing input: blood. The rearrangement links TRBV9 to TRBJ2-3; 7 nucleotides align to TRBD2. The receptor was isolated from a man aged 40-50 years in good health. CDR3 coding DNA: TGTGCCAGCAGCGTAGCTACACGCGGGGGAGCCCATACGCAGTATTTT. Residues: CASSVATRGGAHTQYF.